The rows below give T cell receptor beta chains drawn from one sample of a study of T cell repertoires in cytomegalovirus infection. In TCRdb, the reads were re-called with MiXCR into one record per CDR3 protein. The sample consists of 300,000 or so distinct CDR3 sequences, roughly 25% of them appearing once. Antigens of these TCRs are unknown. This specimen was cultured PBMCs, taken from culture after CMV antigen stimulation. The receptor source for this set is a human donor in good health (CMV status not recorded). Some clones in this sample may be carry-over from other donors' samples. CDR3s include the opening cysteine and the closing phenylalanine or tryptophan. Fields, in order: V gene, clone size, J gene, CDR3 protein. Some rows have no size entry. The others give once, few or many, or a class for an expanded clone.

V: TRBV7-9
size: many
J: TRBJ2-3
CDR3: CASSFLQGFGTDTQYF

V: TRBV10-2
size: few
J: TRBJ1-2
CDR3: CASQDSILNYGYTF

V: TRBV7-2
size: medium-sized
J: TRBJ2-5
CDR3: CASALRPGTSLETQYF

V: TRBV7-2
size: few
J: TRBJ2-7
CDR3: CASSLFGAYEQYF

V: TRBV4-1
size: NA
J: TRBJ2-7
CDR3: CASSREPGQRYEQYF

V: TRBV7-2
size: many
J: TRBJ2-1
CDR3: CASSLAFTRDNEQFF

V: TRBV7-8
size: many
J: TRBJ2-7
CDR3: CASSRTDYEQYF

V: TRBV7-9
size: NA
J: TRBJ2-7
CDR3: CASSSLLGLRSEQYF

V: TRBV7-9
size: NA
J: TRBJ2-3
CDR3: CASSDQSSTDTQYF

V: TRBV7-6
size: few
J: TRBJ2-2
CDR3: CASSPSGTGELFF

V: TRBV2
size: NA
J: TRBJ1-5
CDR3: CASSEANRGLRQPQHF

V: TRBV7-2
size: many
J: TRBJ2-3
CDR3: CASSLAGLGSSTDTQYF

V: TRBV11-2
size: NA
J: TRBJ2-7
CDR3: CASSLGLATYEQYF

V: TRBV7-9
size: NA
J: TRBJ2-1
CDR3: CASLKGGDSREQFF

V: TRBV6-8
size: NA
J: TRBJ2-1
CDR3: CASSLDRAPYNEQFF

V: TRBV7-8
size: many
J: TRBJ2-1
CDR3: CASSRAGYNEQFF

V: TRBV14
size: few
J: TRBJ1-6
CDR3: CASSPGTSGSRPLHF

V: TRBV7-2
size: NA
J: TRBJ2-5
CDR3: CASSFWTGRETQYF

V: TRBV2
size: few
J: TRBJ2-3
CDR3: CASSGGDGQFPQYF

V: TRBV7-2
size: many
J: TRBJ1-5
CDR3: CASSLGGGPQHF

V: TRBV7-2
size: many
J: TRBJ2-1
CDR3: CASSLTSDYNEQFF

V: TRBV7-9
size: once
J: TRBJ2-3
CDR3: CASSPRLGKGAKPRDTQYF

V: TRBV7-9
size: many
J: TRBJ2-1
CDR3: CASSAYAGTALGNEQFF

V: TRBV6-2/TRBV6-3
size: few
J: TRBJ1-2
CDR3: CASSYFAGARRNYGYTF

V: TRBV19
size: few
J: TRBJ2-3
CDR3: CASSILAGARDTQYF

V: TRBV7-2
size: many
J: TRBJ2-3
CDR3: CASSLGRGAFTDTQYF

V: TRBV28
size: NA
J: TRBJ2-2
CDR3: CASSSLAGVRTGELFF

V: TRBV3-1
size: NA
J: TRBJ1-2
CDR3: CASSQDAGWLEPRPGGYTF

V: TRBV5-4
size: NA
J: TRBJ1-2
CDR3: CASSLGGQAYYGYTF

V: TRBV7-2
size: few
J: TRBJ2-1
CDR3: CASSLEGRGNQRGWGEQFF

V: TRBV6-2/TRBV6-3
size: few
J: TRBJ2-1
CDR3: CASSSLPRVSSYNEQFF

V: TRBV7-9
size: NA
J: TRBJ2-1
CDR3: CASSFSTSIHHEQFF

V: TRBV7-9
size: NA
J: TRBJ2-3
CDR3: CASSLGYGSAGKDTQYF

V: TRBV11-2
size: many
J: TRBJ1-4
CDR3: CASSQDRAEGKLFF

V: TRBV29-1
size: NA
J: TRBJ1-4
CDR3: CSARGTGSEKLFF

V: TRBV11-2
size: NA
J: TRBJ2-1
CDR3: CASSPTPRVSYNEQFF

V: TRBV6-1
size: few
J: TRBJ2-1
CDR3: CATLGWGTNEQFF

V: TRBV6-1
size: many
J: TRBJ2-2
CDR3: CASSEDRGWAGELFF

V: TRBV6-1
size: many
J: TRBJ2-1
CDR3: CASRVADPKYNEQFF

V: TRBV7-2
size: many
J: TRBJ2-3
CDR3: CASSLRLAGGLDTQYF

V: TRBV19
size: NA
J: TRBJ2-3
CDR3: CASRPGASGRTDTQYF

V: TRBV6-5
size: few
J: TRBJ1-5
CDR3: CASSYSWENNQPQHF

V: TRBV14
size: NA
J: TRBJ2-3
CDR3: CASSQAPGSSTDTQYF

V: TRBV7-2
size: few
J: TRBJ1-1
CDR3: CASSLVPGRITEAFF

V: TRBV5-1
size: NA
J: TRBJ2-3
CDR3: CASSLYGLSTDTQYF

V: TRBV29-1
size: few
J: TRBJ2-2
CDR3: CSVRLAGGWELFF

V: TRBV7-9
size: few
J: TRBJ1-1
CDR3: CASSSTDRGAFF

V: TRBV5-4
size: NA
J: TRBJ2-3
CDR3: CASSQRLAGGTDTQYF